Shown below are 21 T cell receptor beta chains from a single sample sequenced in a study of CD8+CD57+ T cells in acquired aplastic anemia. The template used for profiling TCR beta VDJ and CDR3 was genomic DNA. Each CDR3 protein gets one entry after TCRdb re-called the reads with MiXCR. The table includes under 250,000 distinct CDR3 sequences, approximately 35% detected once. Sequencing was performed on sorted CD4+, CD8+, or CD8+CD57+ T cells (not recorded which) from PBMCs. The receptors originated from a human donor in good health, serving as a control.

This clonotype was observed once. The rearrangement uses TRBV24-1 and TRBJ1-5; D unclear. Trimming took 3 bases from V and 1 from J, leaving 6 bases between them. This CDR3 is built from 14 residues. Germline V CDR1 and CDR2: KGHDR, SFDVKD. The CDR3 region is CATSDTVSNQPQHF. Here the CDR3 DNA reads TGTGCCACCAGTGATACAGTCAGCAATCAGCCCCAGCATTTT.

The genes are TRBV5-4 and TRBJ2-2; no definite D call. The CDR3 is made up of 12 amino acids. The V gene lost 4 bases and the J gene lost 7 bases, with 8 bases spanning the gap. Germline V gene data show CDR1 as SGHNT and CDR2 as YYREEE (reference sequence). The CDR3 nucleotides are TGTGCCAGCAGCCCACCGAGCGGGGAGCTGTTTTTT. It translates to CASSPPSGELFF.

This clonotype was found many times. The gene calls are TRBV19 and TRBJ2-3, with TRBD2 identical over 8 bases. Trimming cost V 6 bases and J 3 bases; bases outside gene matches: 8. The germline V gene encodes CDR1 LNHDA and CDR2 SQIVND (reference sequence). The CDR3 covers 15 residues. CDR3 in amino acids: CASRSSGGPTDTQYF. Here the CDR3 DNA reads TGTGCCAGTAGATCATCGGGGGGGCCAACAGATACGCAGTATTTT.

This clonotype has only a few counts. It may be a read error: a sequence one base away is much more abundant. In this CDR3 the conserved last residue, phenylalanine or tryptophan, is missing, so a read error is likely. The V call is TRBV2, the J call TRBJ2-7; TRBD2 matches at 11 bases. Per germline, CDR1 SNHLY and CDR2 FYNNEI. The ends lost 4 bases at V and 0 bases at J; junction bases unmatched: 5. The CDR3 covers 16 residues. CDR3 bases: TGTGCCAGCAGTGCTACGACTAGCGGGGACTCCTACGAGCAGTACTCC. This gives the protein CASSATTSGDSYEQYS.

Points on this clonotype: The DNA is left out, because the CDR3 cannot be placed on it with certainty; the CDR3 is given as TCRdb lists it. This chain connects TRBV7-5 to TRBJ2-7. TRBV7-5 has pseudogene status. The CDR3 spans 18 amino acids, including both terminal residues. The chain's CDR3 is CISVPEARPSPKTYEQYF.

This chain links TRBV25-1 with TRBJ1-2, with 7 bases lining up with TRBD1. CDR3 length: 14 amino acids. The ends lost 6 bases at V and 4 bases at J; junction bases unmatched: 8. The germline V gene has CDR1 MGHDK and CDR2 SYGVNS. This CDR3 reads CASRRTGDSYGYTF. CDR3 nucleotide sequence: TGTGCCAGCAGGCGAACAGGGGACAGCTATGGCTACACCTTC.

This clonotype came up once. The rearrangement joins TRBV19 to TRBJ2-7, with D possibly being TRBD2 (5 bases). Trimming removed 7 bases from V and 3 bases from J, with 16 bases in between. The CDR3 extends over 14 amino acids. CDR1 and CDR2 from the germline V gene are LNHDA and SQIVND (reference sequence). CDR3 sequence (DNA): TGTGCCAGTACTCCCGGAGGTACATTCTACGAGCAGTACTTC. The encoded protein is CASTPGGTFYEQYF. Full variable domain (remainder filled in from reference TRBV19 and TRBJ2-7): DGGITQSPKYLFRKEGQNVTLSCEQNLNHDAMYWYRQDPGQGLRLIYYSQIVNDFQKGDIAEGYSVSREKKESFPLTVTSAQKNPTAFYLCASTPGGTFYEQYFGPGTRLTVT.

The V call is TRBV5-1, the J call TRBJ1-4; TRBD1 matches at 9 bases. Germline trimming cut 2 bases from V and 2 bases from J; bases unmatched to any gene: 7. In germline, CDR1 is SGHRS, CDR2 YFSETQ. CDR3 size: 17 residues. This CDR3 reads CASSLQGAMGTNEKLFF. The CDR3 nucleotides are TGCGCCAGCAGCTTACAGGGGGCGATGGGGACTAATGAAAAACTGTTTTTT.

The chain uses TRBV29-1 and TRBJ1-2; 7 bases fit TRBD1. Germline V gene lookup returns CDR1 SQVTM and CDR2 ANQGSEA. J was trimmed by 3 bases and V by 6 bases; bases with no gene match: 7. The CDR3 runs to 13 residues. CDR3 in amino acids: CSVVRDRYYGYTF. In DNA, the CDR3 is TGCAGCGTCGTCAGGGACAGATACTATGGCTACACCTTC.

This clonotype was counted at least ten times. The V and J genes are TRBV20-1 and TRBJ1-1, with no clear D. V shed 0 bases and J shed 3 bases, with 11 bases lying between them. From germline, CDR1 is DFQATT and CDR2 SNEGSKA (reference sequence). CDR3 length equals 14 residues. The CDR3 region is CSARESRHDTEAFF. Here the CDR3 DNA reads TGCAGTGCTAGAGAAAGTCGGCATGACACTGAAGCTTTCTTT.

V and J are TRBV3-1 and TRBJ1-1, with D unresolved. The CDR3 sequence is 15 residues long. The germline V and J ends were trimmed by 4 bases and 4 bases, with 16 bases remaining between them. The germline CDR1 and CDR2 sequences are LGHDT and YNNKEL (reference sequence). In DNA form, the CDR3 reads TGTGCCAGCAGCCGCGGACTCCTTGATGGCACTGAAGCTTTCTTT. As protein: CASSRGLLDGTEAFF.

This clonotype showed up just a few times. This chain connects TRBV2 to TRBJ2-7; D is unresolved. Germline loops: CDR1 SNHLY, CDR2 FYNNEI. V was clipped by 6 bases and J by 7 bases, with 19 bases between them. The CDR3 totals 14 residues. The CDR3 sequence: CASRSGPNLVEQYF. The CDR3 DNA sequence: TGTGCCAGCAGATCCGGGCCTAACCTAGTGGAGCAGTACTTC. Together with reference TRBV2 and TRBJ2-7, the CDR3 gives the full variable domain: EPEVTQTPSHQVTQMGQEVILRCVPISNHLYFYWYRQILGQKVEFLVSFYNNEISEKSEIFDDQFSVERPDGSNFTLKIRSTKLEDSAMYFCASRSGPNLVEQYFGPGTRLTVT.

This clonotype was found many times. The gene calls are TRBV29-1 and TRBJ2-3, with D possibly TRBD2 on 5 matching bases. V lost 6 bases to trimming and J lost 4 bases, with 17 bases between them. CDR1 is SQVTM, CDR2 ANQGSEA, per germline. This CDR3 is 14 amino acids long. The CDR3 DNA follows: TGCAGCGTCGCAATACTAGTTATGTCAGATACGCAGTATTTT. This translates into CSVAILVMSDTQYF.

In this sample, this clonotype turned up many times. V usage is TRBV29-1 and J usage is TRBJ2-1, with D tentatively TRBD2 (6 bases). The V and J ends lost 1 base and 8 bases respectively, with 18 bases between them. Looked up from germline, CDR1 is SQVTM and CDR2 is ANQGSEA. The CDR3 has 15 amino acids. CDR3 residues: CSVEGGLLQVYEQFF. In DNA form, the CDR3 reads TGCAGCGTTGAAGGGGGACTCTTGCAGGTCTATGAGCAGTTCTTC.

This CDR3 reads CAISYTDELYEQYF. The DNA for the CDR3 is TGTGCCATCAGTTACACCGATGAATTGTACGAGCAGTACTTC. The chain uses TRBV10-3 and TRBJ2-7; no firm D call. The length of the CDR3 is 14 residues. The V end was cut by 5 bases, the J end by 4 bases, with 15 bases between. Looked up from germline, CDR1 is ENHRY and CDR2 is SYGVKD.

This clonotype was counted between two and nine times. The V call is TRBV7-9, the J call TRBJ1-2; D remains ambiguous. V was cut by 1 base and J by 2 bases, with 5 bases left in between. Germline CDR1 is SEHNR and CDR2 is FQNEAQ (reference sequence). The CDR3 runs 13 residues. CDR3 nucleotide sequence: TGTGCCAGCAGCTTAGGTGAAAACTATGGCTACACCTTC. Amino acids: CASSLGENYGYTF.

Concerning this clonotype itself: This could be a read error, since a much larger clone is one nucleotide away. The rearrangement joins TRBV20-1 to TRBJ2-3; TRBD2 aligns across 9 bases. The V gene end was trimmed by 5 bases and the J gene end by 8 bases; junction bases not matched to a gene: 14. The CDR3 contains 15 residues. Germline-derived CDR1 and CDR2 are DFQATT and SNEGSKA (reference sequence). CDR3 amino acids: CSAPRTSAGVSTQYF. The CDR3 DNA reads as TGCAGTGCTCCCAGGACTAGCGCGGGGGTATCTACGCAGTATTTT.

The rearrangement links TRBV12-5 to TRBJ2-1; D ambiguous. CDR3 length: 12 residues. Germline CDR1 and CDR2: LGHNT and FRNRAP. The V and J ends lost 5 bases and 10 bases respectively, with 12 bases between them. CDR3 amino acids: CASGKESSEQFF. The CDR3 DNA sequence: TGTGCTAGTGGTAAGGAGTCGTCGGAGCAGTTCTTC. Based on the CDR3 plus reference TRBV12-5 and TRBJ2-1, the full variable domain is DARVTQTPRHKVTEMGQEVTMRCQPILGHNTVFWYRQTMMQGLELLAYFRNRAPLDDSGMPKDRFSAEMPDATLATLKIQPSEPRDSAVYFCASGKESSEQFFGPGTRLTVL.

This clonotype was found many times. V and J are TRBV7-8 and TRBJ2-2; unclear D gene. V lost 5 bases and J 7 bases, leaving 14 bases between the germline ends. The CDR3 contains 14 residues. CDR1 and CDR2 from the germline V gene are SGHVS and FQNEAQ. CDR3 sequence reads: CASSHGRVGGELFF. The CDR3 DNA follows: TGTGCCAGCAGCCACGGAAGGGTGGGCGGGGAGCTGTTTTTT. Together with reference TRBV7-8 and TRBJ2-2, the CDR3 gives the full variable domain: GAGVSQSPRYKVAKRGQDVALRCDPISGHVSLFWYQQALGQGPEFLTYFQNEAQLDKSGLPSDRFFAERPEGSVSTLKIQRTQQEDSAVYLCASSHGRVGGELFFGEGSRLTVL.

Many counts were recorded for this clonotype. The V call is TRBV24-1, the J call TRBJ2-1; D call uncertain. CDR1 is KGHDR, CDR2 SFDVKD, per germline. Trimming stripped 4 bases from V and 7 bases from J, with 10 bases between. The CDR3 loop spans 13 amino acids. The CDR3, as DNA: TGTGCCACCAGTGACGGGCTGTCTAATGAGCAGTTCTTC. Its protein product is CATSDGLSNEQFF.

In this sample, this clonotype turned up a few times. This may be a read error, as it is one base from a much larger clone. This chain joins TRBV7-3 and TRBJ2-5, with 11 positions matching TRBD1. V shed 5 bases, J shed 1 base, and the junction held 6 bases outside the gene matches. The CDR3 has 16 residues. CDR1 is SGHTA and CDR2 is FQGTGA in the germline V gene. The CDR3 here is CASSVGTGGFQETQYF. DNA of the CDR3: TGTGCCAGCAGCGTAGGGACAGGGGGATTCCAAGAGACCCAGTACTTC.